The source of this TCR beta chain is a study of patients and donors after allogeneic stem cell transplantation. V gave up 7 bases and J gave up 1 base, with 7 bases separating them. The CDR3 covers 12 residues. The germline V gene encodes CDR1 MNHEY and CDR2 SVGAGI. TCRdb re-called the RT-PCR reads through MiXCR, storing one row per CDR3 protein. The sample contains approximately 250,000 distinct CDR3 sequences, about 14% of which appear only once. This TCR was recovered from a human donor who was either an allogeneic HSCT recipient or a stem cell or donor lymphocyte infusion donor (not recorded which). It is not recorded whose cells these are; they may come from a transplant donor. This chain links TRBV6-5 with TRBJ1-2, with D unresolved. The sample consisted of blood, either unsorted or a sorted T cell fraction (not recorded which). This chain's CDR3 is CASKDVNYGYTF. CDR3 coding DNA: TGTGCCAGCAAGGACGTTAACTATGGCTACACCTTC.